Listed here is a single T cell receptor beta chain. Some clones are missing from TCRdb's copy, which holds only in-frame ones; the method was immunoSEQ multiplex PCR. The sample carries approximately 72,000 clones, 75% to 90% recorded once. The data are from a study of blood T cell repertoires in COVID-19. On the study more broadly: Both acute and convalescent COVID-19 samples were obtained from the United States, Italy and Spain. Sources were T cells, B-cell-depleted T cells, or PBMCs; the material itself was cDNA or gDNA.

V shed 6 bases and J 2 bases; nucleotides not matched to a gene: 7. The CDR3 runs to 15 residues. The V gene's germline CDR1 is MNHNS and CDR2 SASEGT. The origin of this receptor is a woman aged 80 or over with active or convalescent COVID-19. Sequenced: peripheral blood. The rearrangement joins TRBV6-1 to TRBJ2-1, with 7 bases fitting TRBD1. DNA for the CDR3: TGTGCCAGCAGACCACAGGGGACCACCTACAATGAGCAGTTCTTC. Protein product: CASRPQGTTYNEQFF.